This TCR beta chain comes out of a study of blood T cell repertoires in COVID-19. Overall study: Researchers got acute and convalescent COVID-19 samples from the United States, Italy and Spain. T cells, B-cell-depleted T cells, or PBMCs supplied cDNA or gDNA.

In its sample, this clone was seen once. In the study's own analysis: Quantification of nucleated cells was approximated via reference gene primer amplification. This table comes from immunoSEQ multiplex PCR, and its TCRdb copy is limited to in-frame clones, with some not included. V and J calls and clone size are given by that table; D and trimming were obtained from the DNA. The repertoire holds approximately 270,000 clones, with roughly 80% as singletons. This clonotype originated in an elderly man with acute or convalescent COVID-19. The material sequenced was peripheral blood.

This CDR3 is CASSISGVDTQYF. CDR3 DNA: TGTGCCAGTAGTATCTCCGGGGTCGATACGCAGTATTTT. The J gene is TRBJ2-3, the V gene TRBV19; TRBD2 might be the D (5 bases). Germline CDR1 and CDR2: LNHDA and SQIVND (reference sequence). The CDR3 has 13 amino acids. The V end was cut by 3 bases, the J end by 6 bases, with 10 bases between. The variable domain in full, completed from reference TRBV19 and TRBJ2-3, reads DGGITQSPKYLFRKEGQNVTLSCEQNLNHDAMYWYRQDPGQGLRLIYYSQIVNDFQKGDIAEGYSVSREKKESFPLTVTSAQKNPTAFYLCASSISGVDTQYFGPGTRLTVL.